This is a list of T cell receptor beta chains from one sample in a study of blood T cell repertoires in COVID-19. Some clones are missing from TCRdb's copy, which holds only in-frame ones; the method was immunoSEQ multiplex PCR. The top ten hold roughly an eighth of the sample, which has about 60,000 clones, approximately 78% seen once. Sequencing used peripheral blood. These receptors were collected from a man at least 80 years old with acute or convalescent COVID-19. Each CDR3 is given with its conserved first and last residue. Each record gives: D gene, V gene, J gene, clone size, CDR3 DNA, CDR3 protein. A D gene is named only where the DNA matches it firmly. Size is omitted from some rows. Given values are once, few, many or a class for expanded clones.

D: -
V: TRBV5-1
J: TRBJ2-7
size: -
DNA: TGCGCCAGCAGCTCCTTGGAGGGACCCTCCTACGAGCAGTACTTC
CDR3: CASSSLEGPSYEQYF

D: -
V: TRBV27
J: TRBJ1-6
size: -
DNA: TGTGCCAGCAGTTTATGGGCAGGGCAAAGCTCCTATAATTCACCCCTCCACTTT
CDR3: CASSLWAGQSSYNSPLHF

D: -
V: TRBV10-3
J: TRBJ1-4
size: -
DNA: TGTGCCATCAGTGAGATCACAGGAACTAATGAAAAACTGTTTTTT
CDR3: CAISEITGTNEKLFF

D: -
V: TRBV4-1
J: TRBJ1-2
size: once
DNA: TGCGCCAGCAGCCAAGATATAACAGGAGGCTACACCTTC
CDR3: CASSQDITGGYTF

D: -
V: TRBV7-2
J: TRBJ1-1
size: -
DNA: TGTGCCAGCAGTCCCAATTTAGGCGCTGCGGGCGAAGCTTTCTTT
CDR3: CASSPNLGAAGEAFF

D: -
V: TRBV5-4
J: TRBJ1-3
size: -
DNA: TGTGCCAGCAGCTTCGGGGTGGAGGACACCATATATTTT
CDR3: CASSFGVEDTIYF

D: TRBD1
V: TRBV6-5
J: TRBJ2-1
size: -
DNA: TGTGCCAGCAGTTACTGGCGGGGACAGGGGGCAGGGGAGCAGTTCTTC
CDR3: CASSYWRGQGAGEQFF

D: -
V: TRBV11-3
J: TRBJ2-5
size: medium-sized
DNA: TGTGCCAGCAGCCCCGTTGGCAGGGATGACCAAGAGACCCAGTACTTC
CDR3: CASSPVGRDDQETQYF

D: -
V: TRBV2
J: TRBJ1-1
size: -
DNA: TGTGCCAGCAGTTTGATACAGGACGCTGAAGCTTTCTTT
CDR3: CASSLIQDAEAFF

D: -
V: TRBV3-1/TRBV3-2
J: TRBJ2-2
size: -
DNA: TGTGCCAGCAGCCAAGTTGCATTGACAGACATCACGGGCACCGGGGAGCTGTTTTTT
CDR3: CASSQVALTDITGTGELFF

D: TRBD1
V: TRBV28
J: TRBJ1-5
size: -
DNA: TGTGCCAGCAGTTTACCAGGGGGGAACAATCAGCCCCAGCATTTT
CDR3: CASSLPGGNNQPQHF

D: -
V: TRBV16
J: TRBJ1-5
size: -
DNA: TGTGCCAGCAGCCTCGGACGAGGGGGGGATCAGCCCCAGCATTTT
CDR3: CASSLGRGGDQPQHF

D: TRBD2
V: TRBV27
J: TRBJ2-3
size: -
DNA: TGTGCCAGCAGAATAACTAGCGGGCGCACAGATACGCAGTATTTT
CDR3: CASRITSGRTDTQYF

D: TRBD2
V: TRBV7-2
J: TRBJ2-2
size: once
DNA: TGTGCCAGCAGCGAACTAGCGGGAGTGACCGGGGAGCTGTTTTTT
CDR3: CASSELAGVTGELFF

D: TRBD1
V: TRBV27
J: TRBJ1-2
size: -
DNA: TGTGCCAGCAGTCCCGGGACAGGGGATATCTATGGCTACACCTTC
CDR3: CASSPGTGDIYGYTF

D: TRBD2
V: TRBV3-1/TRBV3-2
J: TRBJ2-7
size: -
DNA: TGTGCCAGCAGCCTCCGGACTAGCGGGAGAGGGGAGCAGTACTTC
CDR3: CASSLRTSGRGEQYF

D: TRBD2
V: TRBV3-1/TRBV3-2
J: TRBJ2-1
size: -
DNA: TGTGCCAGCAGCCAAGAACTAGCGGGAGTCTTCCGATCCTACAATGAGCAGTTCTTC
CDR3: CASSQELAGVFRSYNEQFF

D: TRBD2
V: TRBV2
J: TRBJ2-7
size: -
DNA: TGTGCCAGCAGTGAAGCTTATACTAGCGGGGGAACCTTC
CDR3: CASSEAYTSGGTF

D: TRBD1
V: TRBV2
J: TRBJ2-2
size: few
DNA: TGTGCCAGCGCGACAGGGGCTACGAACACCGGGGAGCTGTTTTTT
CDR3: CASATGATNTGELFF

D: -
V: TRBV24-1
J: TRBJ2-7
size: few
DNA: TGTGCCACCAGTGATGCCGGGACCCGGGGGGAGCAGTACTTC
CDR3: CATSDAGTRGEQYF

D: -
V: TRBV27
J: TRBJ2-7
size: -
DNA: TGTGCTAGCAGACCTCTCCGTGAGGGACTTCTCTACAAATCCTACGAGCAGTACTTC
CDR3: CASRPLREGLLYKSYEQYF

D: -
V: TRBV28
J: TRBJ1-1
size: -
DNA: TGTGCCAGCAGTATCCCCACCCTTACGAAGCTTGAAGCTTTCTTT
CDR3: CASSIPTLTKLEAFF

D: -
V: TRBV29-1
J: TRBJ1-3
size: -
DNA: TGCAGCGTTGAATCTTACTCTGGAAACACCATATATTTT
CDR3: CSVESYSGNTIYF

D: -
V: TRBV7-2
J: TRBJ2-7
size: -
DNA: TGTGCCAGCAGCTTAGCTACAGGGGGGGCCTACGAGCAGTACTTC
CDR3: CASSLATGGAYEQYF

D: -
V: TRBV28
J: TRBJ2-7
size: -
DNA: TGTGCCAGTACAAGGCAGTTTACGGGCGAGCAGTACTTC
CDR3: CASTRQFTGEQYF

D: -
V: TRBV3-1/TRBV3-2
J: TRBJ2-7
size: -
DNA: TGTGCCAGCAGCCAAGAAGCGTCAGCTCCCTACGAGCAGTACTTC
CDR3: CASSQEASAPYEQYF

D: -
V: TRBV28
J: TRBJ1-2
size: -
DNA: TGTGCCAGCAGTCCACTCGGAGCGGGGGGCAACTATGGCTACACCTTC
CDR3: CASSPLGAGGNYGYTF

D: TRBD1
V: TRBV4-2
J: TRBJ2-7
size: -
DNA: TGTGCCAGCAGCCACCCCGACAGGGAAGGATCCTACGAGCAGTACTTC
CDR3: CASSHPDREGSYEQYF

D: TRBD1
V: TRBV7-2
J: TRBJ2-7
size: -
DNA: TGTGCCAGCAGCTTACTCTACAGGGGGCTCTCCGAGCAGTACTTC
CDR3: CASSLLYRGLSEQYF

D: -
V: TRBV10-3
J: TRBJ2-3
size: -
DNA: TGTGCCATCAGTGGCGTCCCCCATACGCAGTATTTT
CDR3: CAISGVPHTQYF

D: -
V: TRBV9
J: TRBJ2-1
size: -
DNA: TGTGCCAGCAGCGCAAGGACTCGGGGTGATGAGCAGTTCTTC
CDR3: CASSARTRGDEQFF

D: TRBD1
V: TRBV19
J: TRBJ1-2
size: -
DNA: TGTGCCAGTAGTTACGGACAGGGGATCGATGGCTACACCTTC
CDR3: CASSYGQGIDGYTF

D: -
V: TRBV9
J: TRBJ1-1
size: once
DNA: TGTGCCAGCAGCAATACAGACGCTGAAGTTTTCTTT
CDR3: CASSNTDAEVFF

D: -
V: TRBV18
J: TRBJ2-5
size: -
DNA: TGTGCCAGCTCACAGGGGAACCAAGAGACCCAGTACTTC
CDR3: CASSQGNQETQYF

D: TRBD1
V: TRBV7-2
J: TRBJ2-2
size: -
DNA: TGTGCCAGCAGCCCGGACAGGGGGTTTGCCGGGGAGCTGTTTTTT
CDR3: CASSPDRGFAGELFF

D: -
V: TRBV24-1
J: TRBJ1-2
size: medium-sized
DNA: TGTGCCACCAGTGATTGGGACTTTGGGGGCTACACCTTC
CDR3: CATSDWDFGGYTF

D: TRBD1
V: TRBV5-4
J: TRBJ2-3
size: -
DNA: TGTGCCAGCACCAGGCCCGGGGGGACAGGGGGCTTTTTGGACACAGATACGCAGTATTTT
CDR3: CASTRPGGTGGFLDTDTQYF

D: -
V: TRBV7-9
J: TRBJ1-1
size: -
DNA: TGTGCCAGCAGCTTCTATCGAGGGACTGAAGCTTTCTTT
CDR3: CASSFYRGTEAFF

D: TRBD2
V: TRBV5-4
J: TRBJ2-1
size: -
DNA: TGTGCCAGCAGCTTAGGCGGGAGCTCCTACAATGAGCAGTTCTTC
CDR3: CASSLGGSSYNEQFF

D: -
V: TRBV7-9
J: TRBJ1-2
size: -
DNA: TGTGCCAGCAGCTTAGAGGTACAGGGAGTCTATGGCTACACCTTC
CDR3: CASSLEVQGVYGYTF

D: -
V: TRBV9
J: TRBJ1-2
size: -
DNA: TGTGCCAGCAGCGTCAGACAGAACTATGGCTACACCTTC
CDR3: CASSVRQNYGYTF

D: TRBD1
V: TRBV10-3
J: TRBJ1-1
size: few
DNA: TGTGCCATCAGAGAGACGGGACAGGAGAACACTGAAGCTTTCTTT
CDR3: CAIRETGQENTEAFF

D: TRBD1
V: TRBV25-1
J: TRBJ1-2
size: -
DNA: TGTGCCAGCAGTGTCCAACAGGGGAAACCCGTCTTC
CDR3: CASSVQQGKPVF

D: -
V: TRBV7-2
J: TRBJ1-1
size: -
DNA: TGTGCCAGCAGCTTAGTGGGTTGGGCCACTGAAGCTTTCTTT
CDR3: CASSLVGWATEAFF

D: TRBD1
V: TRBV7-2
J: TRBJ1-4
size: -
DNA: TGTGCCAGCAGCATAAACAGGGGGCAGAGGGAAAAACTGTTTTTT
CDR3: CASSINRGQREKLFF

D: TRBD1
V: TRBV6-5
J: TRBJ1-1
size: few
DNA: TGTGCCAGCAGGAAACAGGGGAGTGGAGCTTTCTTT
CDR3: CASRKQGSGAFF

D: -
V: TRBV5-1
J: TRBJ1-2
size: -
DNA: TGCGCCAGCAGCTTGGCGGCAGGGGAGTACTATGGCTACACCTTC
CDR3: CASSLAAGEYYGYTF

D: -
V: TRBV5-1
J: TRBJ2-7
size: once
DNA: TGCGCCAGCAGCTTGACAGGTGGGGAGCAGTACTTC
CDR3: CASSLTGGEQYF

D: TRBD1
V: TRBV5-4
J: TRBJ1-2
size: -
DNA: TGTGCCAGCAGCCTCCCGGGACAGGGTTTGAGTGGCTACACCTTC
CDR3: CASSLPGQGLSGYTF

D: -
V: TRBV5-3
J: TRBJ1-5
size: -
DNA: TGTGCCAGAAGCTTGATACAGATTAGCAATCAGCCCCAGCATTTT
CDR3: CARSLIQISNQPQHF

D: -
V: TRBV5-1
J: TRBJ1-6
size: -
DNA: TGCGCCAGCAGCTTGAGAGGGAACGGTAACTATAATTCACCCCTCCACTTT
CDR3: CASSLRGNGNYNSPLHF